This T cell receptor (beta chain) comes out of a study of blood T cell repertoires in COVID-19. Across the study: Sites in the United States, Italy and Spain provided acute and convalescent COVID-19 samples.

The CDR3 sequence is 18 residues long. CDR1 SGHAT and CDR2 FQNNGV come from the germline V gene. Deletions cut 5 bases from V and 0 bases from J, with 20 bases between. Measured with immunoSEQ multiplex PCR; TCRdb has only the in-frame clones, and not every one. The table shows approximately 300,000 clones, with approximately 86% occurring only once. The sequence was collected from a young man with active or convalescent COVID-19. Specimen: peripheral blood. The V gene is TRBV11-2, the J gene TRBJ2-1, with D tentatively TRBD1 (5 bases). This CDR3 reads CASSQTRTDSGSYNEQFF. In DNA, the CDR3 is TGTGCCAGCAGCCAAACACGAACCGACAGTGGCTCCTACAATGAGCAGTTCTTC.